Shown below are 6 T cell receptor beta chains from a single sample sequenced in a study of cytomegalovirus exposure and HLA in healthy donors. 13 Jbeta primers and 60 Vbeta primers were used for the PCR. Produced via immunoSEQ multiplex PCR; TCRdb's table is partial and in-frame only. The table shows about 200,000 clones, with roughly 80% occurring only once. Sequencing used PBMCs. All receptors come from a woman aged 18-29 years in good health and CMV-seronegative.

The chain employs TRBV27 and TRBJ2-5, with D possibly matching TRBD2 (6 bases). This CDR3 spans 16 amino acids. The V gene lost 4 bases and the J gene lost 5 bases, with 20 bases spanning the gap. From germline, CDR1 is MNHEY and CDR2 SMNVEV (reference sequence). The CDR3 spells CASSSRVGGIPETQYF. CDR3 nucleotide sequence: TGTGCCAGCAGTTCCCGAGTTGGAGGGATACCGGAGACCCAGTACTTC.

There are a few counts of this clone. The rearrangement links TRBV4-1 to TRBJ2-5, with 16 positions matching TRBD2. Trimming took 4 bases from V and 4 from J; bases not matched to a gene: 6. Germline assignment: CDR1 MGHRA and CDR2 YSYEKL. The CDR3 contains 17 residues. The CDR3 reads CASSPGTSGRAGETQYF. CDR3 DNA: TGCGCCAGCAGCCCTGGGACTAGCGGGAGGGCCGGAGAGACCCAGTACTTC.

The chain uses TRBV6-6 and TRBJ2-1; D may be TRBD2 (6 bases). Between the trimmed V and J ends, which lost 7 bases and 5 bases, there was a span of 21 bases. This CDR3 spans 16 amino acids. Germline loops: CDR1 MNHNY, CDR2 SVGAGI (reference sequence). The CDR3 nucleotides are TGTGCCAGCAACCGCGAAGGGGCTAGCGCACACAATGAGCAGTTCTTC. It specifies CASNREGASAHNEQFF.

This clone was observed a few times. V is TRBV27 and J is TRBJ1-1, with unresolved D. Germline V gene data show CDR1 as MNHEY and CDR2 as SMNVEV (reference sequence). This CDR3 region has 13 residues. The V end was cut by 6 bases, the J end by 0 bases, with 8 bases between. The CDR3 protein is CASRPGVNTEAFF. CDR3 nucleotide sequence: TGTGCCAGCAGGCCCGGTGTGAACACTGAAGCTTTCTTT.

The chain employs TRBV7-2 and TRBJ2-2, with D perhaps matching TRBD1 (6 bases). With 5 bases removed from V and 7 bases from J, the gap between germline ends came to 14 bases. CDR3 length: 14 residues. Germline values: CDR1 SGHTA, CDR2 FQGNSA. DNA of the CDR3: TGTGCCAGCAGCGGCCAGGGGTCCAACGGGGAGCTGTTTTTT. As protein: CASSGQGSNGELFF.

This clone was seen more than once but under ten times. The chain recombines TRBV25-1 with TRBJ1-5; D not certain. Germline assignment: CDR1 MGHDK and CDR2 SYGVNS. The CDR3 is 14 amino acids. The ends were cut back, 4 bases at V and 0 bases at J, with 7 bases in the middle. CDR3 sequence: CASSGERSNQPQHF. The CDR3 nucleotides are TGTGCCAGCAGTGGCGAACGTAGCAATCAGCCCCAGCATTTT.